This T cell receptor beta chain appears in the sequencing data of a study of tumor-infiltrating lymphocytes in primary liver carcinoma. Study as a whole: These were node-negative, non-metastatic T1-T3 tumors of roughly 4.2 to 10 cm. Sequenced samples came back with roughly 3.65 to 7.5 million productive TCRbeta reads, and the counts looked alike across tissue types.

Points from the study as a whole: Only about 7-25% of top clones were detected in each of the five tumor regions.

This clonotype has a count of ten or more. The antigen remains unidentified. cDNA specific to TCR beta was made from 500 ng of total RNA, with a constant-region primer employed for priming. Slightly modified ARM-PCR, run as three nested multiplex PCR rounds, produced the TCR beta libraries. The study ran its first two PCR rounds for 9 to 10 cycles each, using TRBV1-TRBV30 forward primers and a C-beta reverse primer. MiXCR, run by TCRdb on the multiplex PCR reads, gives a single entry per CDR3 protein. There are roughly 80,000 distinct CDR3 sequences in the sample; about 64% occur only once, and 12% to 15% lies in the top ten. The germline V gene encodes CDR1 MNHEY and CDR2 SVGAGI. V gave up 6 bases and J gave up 4 bases, with 22 bases separating them. The CDR3 has 16 residues. RNA and DNA were co-extracted from about 19-30 mg of unsorted bulk tissue.

V gene TRBV6-5 combines with J gene TRBJ2-7, with a tentative D call TRBD2 (6 bases). Sequencing was carried out using liver tumor tissue from sampling region 4. As for subset: tumor region T4, right-lateral pole. This receptor was identified in a woman in her fifties or sixties with primary liver carcinoma and hepatitis B virus infection. CDR3 DNA: TGTGCCAGCAGACCGACCCCGGGACGGGAGTCGTACGAGCAGTACTTC. It encodes CASRPTPGRESYEQYF.